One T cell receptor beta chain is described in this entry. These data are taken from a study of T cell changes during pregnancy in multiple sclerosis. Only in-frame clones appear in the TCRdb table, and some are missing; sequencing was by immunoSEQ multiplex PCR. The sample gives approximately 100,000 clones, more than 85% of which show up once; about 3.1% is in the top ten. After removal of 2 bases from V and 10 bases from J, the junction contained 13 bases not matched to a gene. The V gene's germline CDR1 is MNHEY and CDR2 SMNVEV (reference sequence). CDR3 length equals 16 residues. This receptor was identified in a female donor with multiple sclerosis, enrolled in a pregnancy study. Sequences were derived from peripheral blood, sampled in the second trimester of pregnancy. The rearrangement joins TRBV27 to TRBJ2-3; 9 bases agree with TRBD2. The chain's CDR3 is CASSLTGTSRSGAQYF. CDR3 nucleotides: TGTGCCAGCAGTTTAACCGGGACTAGCCGCTCAGGAGCGCAGTATTTT.